The TCR beta chain under discussion was sequenced for a study of blood T cells in healthy people across ages. Study-wide results and limits: Unsorted PBMCs prevented conclusive naive versus antigen-experienced comparison.

This clonotype was seen a single time. Its antigen is unidentified. A second PCR, run for about 7 to 11 cycles, used a sample-barcoded 5' primer plus a J-beta primer mix. Per-sample output comprised a minimum of 2.5 million paired-end reads containing CDR3. TCRdb reprocessed the 5' RACE reads with MiXCR, giving one entry per CDR3 protein. The data contain hundreds of thousands of distinct CDR3 sequences, approximately 50% of them seen just once; the ten biggest clones take up 30% to 45%. This receptor was identified in a man aged 55 to 69 in good health. The specimen sequenced was blood.

CDR3 amino acids: CASSLGGGAGRYEQYF. The CDR3 DNA follows: TGTGCCAGCAGCTTAGGGGGGGGAGCGGGTCGCTACGAGCAGTACTTC. This chain connects TRBV7-2 to TRBJ2-5, with 7 bases lining up with TRBD2. The DNA end lines up better with TRBJ2-7; the J call may be wrong. The CDR3 extends over 16 amino acids. From germline, CDR1 is SGHTA and CDR2 FQGNSA.